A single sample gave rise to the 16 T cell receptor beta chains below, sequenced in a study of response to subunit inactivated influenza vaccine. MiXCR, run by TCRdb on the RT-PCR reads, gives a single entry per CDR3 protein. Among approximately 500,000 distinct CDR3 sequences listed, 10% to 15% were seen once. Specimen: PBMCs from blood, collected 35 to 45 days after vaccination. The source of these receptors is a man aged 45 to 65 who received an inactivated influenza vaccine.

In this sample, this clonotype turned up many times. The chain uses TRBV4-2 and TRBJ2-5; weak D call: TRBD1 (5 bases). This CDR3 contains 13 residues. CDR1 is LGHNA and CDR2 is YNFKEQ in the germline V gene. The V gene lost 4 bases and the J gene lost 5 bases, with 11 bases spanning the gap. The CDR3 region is CASSPDRQETQYF. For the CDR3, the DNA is TGTGCCAGCAGCCCCGATCGACAGGAGACCCAGTACTTC.

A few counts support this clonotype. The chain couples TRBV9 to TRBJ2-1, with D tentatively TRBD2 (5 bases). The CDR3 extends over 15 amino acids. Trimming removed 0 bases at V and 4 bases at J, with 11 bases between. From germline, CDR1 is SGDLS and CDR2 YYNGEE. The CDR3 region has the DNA TGTGCCAGCAGCGTAGAGGCTAGCACATACAATGAGCAGTTCTTC. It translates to CASSVEASTYNEQFF.

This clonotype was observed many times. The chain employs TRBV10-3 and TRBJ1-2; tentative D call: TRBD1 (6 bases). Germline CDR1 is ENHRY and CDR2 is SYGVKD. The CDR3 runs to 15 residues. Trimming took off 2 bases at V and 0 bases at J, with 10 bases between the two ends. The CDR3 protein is CAISEEQGSNYGYTF. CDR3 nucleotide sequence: TGTGCCATCAGTGAGGAACAGGGTTCTAACTATGGCTACACCTTC.

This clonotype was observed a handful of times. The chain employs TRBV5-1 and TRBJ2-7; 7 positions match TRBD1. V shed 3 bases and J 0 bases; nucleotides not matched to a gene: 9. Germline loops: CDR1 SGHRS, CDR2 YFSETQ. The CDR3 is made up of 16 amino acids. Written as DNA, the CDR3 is TGCGCCAGCAGCTGGGCCACAGGGGTCTCCTCCTACGAGCAGTACTTC. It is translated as CASSWATGVSSYEQYF.

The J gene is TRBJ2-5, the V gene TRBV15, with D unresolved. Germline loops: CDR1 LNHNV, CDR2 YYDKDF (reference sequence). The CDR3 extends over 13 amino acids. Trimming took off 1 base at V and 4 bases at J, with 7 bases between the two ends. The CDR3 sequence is CATSRALLETQYF. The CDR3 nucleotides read TGTGCCACCAGCAGAGCCCTGCTAGAGACCCAGTACTTC.

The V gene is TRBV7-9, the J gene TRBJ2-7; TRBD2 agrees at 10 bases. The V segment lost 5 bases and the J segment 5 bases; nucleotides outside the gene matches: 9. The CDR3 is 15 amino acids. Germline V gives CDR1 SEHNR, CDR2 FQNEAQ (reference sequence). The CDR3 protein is CASSPRTSGNHEQYF. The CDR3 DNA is TGTGCCAGCAGCCCCCGAACTAGCGGGAACCACGAGCAGTACTTC.

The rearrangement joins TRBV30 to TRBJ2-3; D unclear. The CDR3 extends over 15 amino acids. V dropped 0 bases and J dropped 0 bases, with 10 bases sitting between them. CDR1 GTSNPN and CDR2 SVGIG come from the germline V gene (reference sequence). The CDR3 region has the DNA TGTGCCTGGAGTGTCCGACCGGCTAGCACAGATACGCAGTATTTT. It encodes CAWSVRPASTDTQYF.

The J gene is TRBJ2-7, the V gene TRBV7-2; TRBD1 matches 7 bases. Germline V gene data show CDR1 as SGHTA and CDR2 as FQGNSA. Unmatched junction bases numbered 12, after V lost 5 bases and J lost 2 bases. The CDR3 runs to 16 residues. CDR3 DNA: TGTGCCAGCAGCCCCCAGGGGACAGCCCTGGCCTACGAGCAGTACTTC. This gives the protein CASSPQGTALAYEQYF. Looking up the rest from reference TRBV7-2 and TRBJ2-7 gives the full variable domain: GAGVSQSPSNKVTEKGKDVELRCDPISGHTALYWYRQSLGQGLEFLIYFQGNSAPDKSGLPSDRFSAERTGGSVSTLTIQRTQQEDSAVYLCASSPQGTALAYEQYFGPGTRLTVT.

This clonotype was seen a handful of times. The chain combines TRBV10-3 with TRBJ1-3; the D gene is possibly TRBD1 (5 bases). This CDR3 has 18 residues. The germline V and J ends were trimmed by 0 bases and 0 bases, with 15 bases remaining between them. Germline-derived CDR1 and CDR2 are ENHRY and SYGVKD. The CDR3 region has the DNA TGTGCCATCAGTGAGTCGACGCAGGGCTTAAACTCTGGAAACACCATATATTTT. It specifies CAISESTQGLNSGNTIYF.

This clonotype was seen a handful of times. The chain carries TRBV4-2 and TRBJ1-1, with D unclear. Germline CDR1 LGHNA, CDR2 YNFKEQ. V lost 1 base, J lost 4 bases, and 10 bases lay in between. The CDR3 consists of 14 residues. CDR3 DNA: TGTGCCAGCAGCCAAGGTTCGCTAGCCACTGAAGCTTTCTTT. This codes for CASSQGSLATEAFF.

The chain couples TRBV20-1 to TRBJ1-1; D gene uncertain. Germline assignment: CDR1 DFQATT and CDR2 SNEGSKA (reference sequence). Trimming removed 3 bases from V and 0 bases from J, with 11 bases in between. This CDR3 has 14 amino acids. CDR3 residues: CSARIGVMNTEAFF. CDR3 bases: TGCAGTGCTAGGATAGGAGTCATGAACACTGAAGCTTTCTTT.

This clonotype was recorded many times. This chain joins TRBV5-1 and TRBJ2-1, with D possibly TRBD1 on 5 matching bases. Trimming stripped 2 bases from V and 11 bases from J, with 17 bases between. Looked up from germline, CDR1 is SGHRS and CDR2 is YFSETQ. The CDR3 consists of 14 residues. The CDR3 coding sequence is TGCGCCAGCAGCTTTAACCCGGATCGACAGCAGCAGTTCTTC. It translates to CASSFNPDRQQQFF.

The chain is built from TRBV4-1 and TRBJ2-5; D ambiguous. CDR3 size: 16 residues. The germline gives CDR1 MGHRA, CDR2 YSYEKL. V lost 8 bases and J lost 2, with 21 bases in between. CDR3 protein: CASGPSPPEPQETQYF. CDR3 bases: TGCGCCAGCGGCCCTTCCCCCCCCGAGCCTCAAGAGACCCAGTACTTC.

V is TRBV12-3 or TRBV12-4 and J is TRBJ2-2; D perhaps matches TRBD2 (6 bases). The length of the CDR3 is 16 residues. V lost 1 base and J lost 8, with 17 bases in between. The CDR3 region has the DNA TGTGCCAGCAGTTTAGGGGGGGTCCCGTCCACGGGGGAGCTGTTTTTT. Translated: CASSLGGVPSTGELFF.

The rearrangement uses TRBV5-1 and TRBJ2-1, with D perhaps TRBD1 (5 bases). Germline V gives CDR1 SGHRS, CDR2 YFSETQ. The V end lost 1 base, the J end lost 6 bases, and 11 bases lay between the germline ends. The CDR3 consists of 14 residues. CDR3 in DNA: TGCGCCAGCAGCTTGCGATCAGGGTCCAATGAGCAGTTCTTC. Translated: CASSLRSGSNEQFF. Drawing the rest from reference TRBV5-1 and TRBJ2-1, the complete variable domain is KAGVTQTPRYLIKTRGQQVTLSCSPISGHRSVSWYQQTPGQGLQFLFEYFSETQRNKGNFPGRFSGRQFSNSRSEMNVSTLELGDSALYLCASSLRSGSNEQFFGPGTRLTVL.

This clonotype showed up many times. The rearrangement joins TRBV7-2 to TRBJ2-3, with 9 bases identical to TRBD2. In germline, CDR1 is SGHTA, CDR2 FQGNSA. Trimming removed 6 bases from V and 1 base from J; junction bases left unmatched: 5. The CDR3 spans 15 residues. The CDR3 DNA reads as TGTGCCAGCAGTCAGGCTAGCGGGGGCACAGATACGCAGTATTTT. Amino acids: CASSQASGGTDTQYF.